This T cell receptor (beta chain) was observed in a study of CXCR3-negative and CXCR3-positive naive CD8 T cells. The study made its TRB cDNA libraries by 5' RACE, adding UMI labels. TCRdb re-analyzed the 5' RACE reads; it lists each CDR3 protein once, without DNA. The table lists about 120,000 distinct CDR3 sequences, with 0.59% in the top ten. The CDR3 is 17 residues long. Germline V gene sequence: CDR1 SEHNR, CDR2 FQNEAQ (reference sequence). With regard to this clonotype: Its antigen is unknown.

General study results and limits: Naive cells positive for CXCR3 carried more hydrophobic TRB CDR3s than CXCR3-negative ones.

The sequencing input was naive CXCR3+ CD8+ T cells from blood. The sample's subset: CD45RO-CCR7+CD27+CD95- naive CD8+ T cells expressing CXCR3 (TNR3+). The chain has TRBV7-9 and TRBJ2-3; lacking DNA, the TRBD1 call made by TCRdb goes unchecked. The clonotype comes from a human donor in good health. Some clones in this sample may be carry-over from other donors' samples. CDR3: CASSPPGGHPDPDTQYF. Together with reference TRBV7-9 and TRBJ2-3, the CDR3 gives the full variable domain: DTGVSQNPRHKITKRGQNVTFRCDPISEHNRLYWYRQTLGQGPEFLTYFQNEAQLEKSRLLSDRFSAERPKGSFSTLEIQRTEQGDSAMYLCASSPPGGHPDPDTQYFGPGTRLTVL.